In this sample, the clone carrying this T cell receptor (beta chain) turned up once. Its antigen is as yet unknown. What supplied the PBMCs was more than 7.5 ml of fresh peripheral blood. From RNA, the CDR3 regions of TCR beta chains were amplified and sequenced. HTBI primers were used in a first-round RT-PCR, which preceded a second-round multiplex PCR. TCRdb used MiXCR to reprocess the multiplex PCR reads, holding one entry per CDR3 protein. The sample yields 170,000 or so distinct CDR3 sequences, just under 40% seen once. The record originates from a study of Graves' ophthalmopathy and Graves' hyperthyroidism. General study findings and limits: Ophthalmopathy could be told apart from stable hyperthyroidism by a 13-signature model (about 88% sensitivity, around 79% specificity).

CDR1 and CDR2 from the germline V gene are MNHEY and SMNVEV (reference sequence). V lost 7 bases to trimming and J lost 5 bases, with 17 bases between them. The CDR3 is 15 amino acids. The source of this sequence is a man in his thirties or forties with Graves' ophthalmopathy. The sequenced sample consisted of peripheral blood. The chain joins TRBV27 to TRBJ2-2; D is uncertain. This CDR3 reads CASNPQFKGTGELFF. CDR3 DNA: TGTGCCAGCAACCCCCAGTTTAAAGGGACCGGGGAGCTGTTTTTT.